One and the same sample provided the 5 T cell receptor beta chains below, sequenced in a study of memory CD8 T cells in hepatitis C reinfection. Time point described: pre-reinfection, 55 to 20 weeks before reinfection detection. No in vitro expansion preceded TCR sequencing of the sorted cells. TCRdb's table, derived via immunoSEQ multiplex PCR, lists solely in-frame clones and lacks some. The sample lists approximately 50,000 clones; roughly nine tenths were seen once. Sequencing was done on a sample of naive CD8+ T cells sorted from blood. The source of these receptors is a man between 18 and 29 years old with hepatitis C virus infection.

The gene calls are TRBV27 and TRBJ2-1; D is uncertain. V was cut by 5 bases and J by 8 bases, with 10 bases left in between. The CDR3 contains 12 residues. Germline CDR1 MNHEY, CDR2 SMNVEV (reference sequence). CDR3 residues: CASSPSGHEQFF. DNA for the CDR3: TGTGCCAGCAGTCCCTCAGGTCATGAGCAGTTCTTC.

The genes are TRBV7-9 and TRBJ2-2; 7 bases align to TRBD2. V shed 3 bases and J 6 bases; nucleotides not matched to a gene: 10. Germline V CDR1 and CDR2: SEHNR, FQNEAQ (reference sequence). This CDR3 comprises 16 residues. The CDR3 reads CASSFILAGEPGELFF. The CDR3, as DNA: TGTGCCAGCAGCTTTATTCTCGCGGGAGAGCCCGGGGAGCTGTTTTTT.

On this clone itself: The sample contains more than one DNA sequence encoding this CDR3. The J gene is TRBJ2-3, the V gene TRBV29-1; 9 bases line up with TRBD2. The germline V gene has CDR1 SQVTM and CDR2 ANQGSEA. CDR3 length equals 19 residues. V was clipped by 2 bases and J by 2 bases; unmatched bases: 17. The DNA of the CDR3 is TGCAGCGTTGAAAGCGCGGGGGGGTGGGGTAGCGGGACCACAGATACGCAGTATTTT. Its translation: CSVESAGGWGSGTTDTQYF.

The genes are TRBV27 and TRBJ2-6; D gene unclear. The germline V gene has CDR1 MNHEY and CDR2 SMNVEV (reference sequence). Trimming pared 6 bases from V and 3 bases from J, leaving 12 bases between. The CDR3 spans 15 residues. In DNA form, the CDR3 reads TGTGCCAGCAGCACACTAAGAAGTGGGGCCAACGTCCTGACTTTC. Translating gives CASSTLRSGANVLTF.

The J gene is TRBJ2-4, the V gene TRBV5-1; D ambiguous. Germline V gives CDR1 SGHRS, CDR2 YFSETQ. Trimming stripped 5 bases from V and 0 bases from J, with 6 bases between. The CDR3 is 13 residues long. The CDR3 DNA is TGCGCCAGCAGAGACATAGCCAAAAACATTCAGTACTTC. This encodes CASRDIAKNIQYF.